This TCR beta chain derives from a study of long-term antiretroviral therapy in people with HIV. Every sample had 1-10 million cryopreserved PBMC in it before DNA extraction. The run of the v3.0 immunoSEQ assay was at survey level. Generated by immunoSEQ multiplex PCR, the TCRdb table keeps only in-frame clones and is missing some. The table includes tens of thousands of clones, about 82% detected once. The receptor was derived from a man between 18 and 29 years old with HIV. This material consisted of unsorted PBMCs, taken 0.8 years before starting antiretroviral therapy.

CDR3 region: CASSFRGGQPQHF. The CDR3, as DNA: TGTGCCAGCAGTTTCCGGGGGGGTCAGCCCCAGCATTTT. The chain joins TRBV28 to TRBJ1-5; D possibly corresponds to TRBD1 (5 bases). This CDR3 spans 13 amino acids. The ends were cut back, 3 bases at V and 6 bases at J, with 9 bases in the middle. CDR1 and CDR2 (germline): MDHEN, SYDVKM.